Below, one TCR beta chain is given with its context. CDR3 size: 15 residues. With 9 bases clipped from V and 6 bases from J, the junction kept 9 bases outside the gene matches. Germline CDR1 is MNHEY and CDR2 is SVGAGI. This sample stems from a study of OX40 agonist ivuxolimab in advanced cancers. Study context: Intravenous ivuxolimab was administered to patients every 2 weeks at 0.01 to 10 mg/kg. Patients receiving dose escalation had hepatocellular carcinoma, melanoma, renal cell or head and neck cancer. Of the patients, three showed partial responses, one with hepatocellular carcinoma and two with cutaneous melanoma.

Produced via immunoSEQ multiplex PCR; TCRdb's table is partial and in-frame only. The sample consists of over 60,000 clones, roughly nine tenths of them appearing once. Blood draws occurred at baseline, cycle 4 day 1, and cycle 7 day 1. The chain couples TRBV6-5 to TRBJ2-3, with TRBD2 identical over 13 bases. The sequence was obtained from an adult with an advanced solid tumor such as melanoma, head and neck, liver or kidney cancer. The sample here was CD4+ or CD8+ T cells sorted from blood, taken in a trial of the OX40 agonist ivuxolimab. For the CDR3, the DNA is TGTGCCAGTCGGACTAGCGGGAGTGGGTCGGATACGCAGTATTTT. This gives the protein CASRTSGSGSDTQYF.